These 19 T cell receptor beta chains came from one sample sequenced in a study of blood T cell repertoires in COVID-19. This table comes from immunoSEQ multiplex PCR, and its TCRdb copy is limited to in-frame clones, with some not included. The profile shows under 150,000 clones, more than 80% of them singletons. Sequencing was performed on peripheral blood. These receptors came from a woman aged 40 to 50 with acute or convalescent COVID-19.

The V and J genes are TRBV19 and TRBJ1-5, with TRBD1 as a possible D gene (6 bases). From germline, CDR1 is LNHDA and CDR2 SQIVND (reference sequence). This CDR3 is built from 15 residues. Trimming left V 6 bases short and J 5 bases short, with 17 bases between. CDR3 bases: TGTGCCAGTAGAAAATTAGAGGGGGTCTATCAGCCCCAGCATTTT. Encoded protein: CASRKLEGVYQPQHF.

This rearrangement joins TRBV6-5 to TRBJ1-3; D gene ambiguous. Per the germline V gene, CDR1 is MNHEY and CDR2 is SVGAGI. The CDR3 spans 13 residues. V lost 6 bases to trimming and J lost 7 bases, with 13 bases between them. The CDR3 here is CASRSALSNTIYF. The CDR3 bases are TGTGCCAGCAGATCAGCGTTATCCAACACCATATATTTT.

This chain's CDR3 is CAWKERGNTEAFF. The CDR3 DNA is TGTGCCTGGAAAGAAAGAGGGAACACTGAAGCTTTCTTT. The chain uses TRBV30 and TRBJ1-1; D uncertain. The length of the CDR3 is 13 residues. The germline V gene has CDR1 GTSNPN and CDR2 SVGIG (reference sequence). V was cut by 4 bases and J by 1 base, with 10 bases left in between. The full variable domain, with the rest looked up from reference TRBV30 and TRBJ1-1, is SQTIHQWPATLVQPVGSPLSLECTVEGTSNPNLYWYRQAAGRGLQLLFYSVGIGQISSEVPQNLSASRPQDRQFILSSKKLLLSDSGFYLCAWKERGNTEAFFGQGTRLTVV.

V and J are TRBV7-2 and TRBJ2-1; 9 bases agree with TRBD2. The CDR3 is 19 residues long. The germline V gene has CDR1 SGHTA and CDR2 FQGNSA. The trim removed 5 bases at V and 1 base at J, leaving 15 bases unmatched. CDR3 region: CASSPGRRGGWSSYNEQFF. The CDR3 DNA sequence: TGTGCCAGCAGCCCCGGTAGGCGGGGGGGCTGGTCGTCCTACAATGAGCAGTTCTTC. The complete variable domain, with remaining parts taken from reference TRBV7-2 and TRBJ2-1, reads GAGVSQSPSNKVTEKGKDVELRCDPISGHTALYWYRQSLGQGLEFLIYFQGNSAPDKSGLPSDRFSAERTGGSVSTLTIQRTQQEDSAVYLCASSPGRRGGWSSYNEQFFGPGTRLTVL.

V and J are TRBV11-1 and TRBJ2-5, with 11 bases aligning to TRBD2. This CDR3 is 14 amino acids long. Germline V gene lookup returns CDR1 SGHAT and CDR2 FQDESV (reference sequence). V shed 10 bases and J 5 bases; nucleotides not matched to a gene: 9. The CDR3 is CATRLAGPLETQYF. CDR3 nucleotides: TGTGCCACCAGACTAGCGGGACCCTTGGAGACCCAGTACTTC.

The V gene is TRBV4-2, the J gene TRBJ1-2; TRBD1 aligns across 10 bases. CDR3 length: 17 amino acids. Germline V lookup: CDR1 LGHNA, CDR2 YNFKEQ. With 4 bases clipped from V and 2 bases from J, the junction kept 10 bases outside the gene matches. The CDR3 here is CASSRTMGQGSNYGYTF. CDR3 nucleotide sequence: TGTGCCAGCAGCCGCACTATGGGACAGGGGTCAAACTATGGCTACACCTTC.

V is TRBV9 and J is TRBJ1-2; D remains ambiguous. The CDR3 length is 17 residues. The V and J ends lost 3 bases and 8 bases respectively, with 26 bases between them. Germline V lookup: CDR1 SGDLS, CDR2 YYNGEE. The CDR3 is CASSAEGRRRRGKGYTF. The CDR3 DNA sequence: TGTGCCAGCAGCGCCGAGGGTCGACGTAGGCGAGGGAAGGGCTACACCTTC. Full variable domain (rest looked up from reference TRBV9 and TRBJ1-2): DSGVTQTPKHLITATGQRVTLRCSPRSGDLSVYWYQQSLDQGLQFLIQYYNGEERAKGNILERFSAQQFPDLHSELNLSSLELGDSALYFCASSAEGRRRRGKGYTFGSGTRLTVV.

This chain uses TRBV7-9 with TRBJ1-4; 7 bases are a match to TRBD1. The V gene's germline CDR1 is SEHNR and CDR2 FQNEAQ (reference sequence). The CDR3 runs to 14 residues. V lost 5 bases to trimming and J lost 5 bases; unmatched junction nucleotides: 5. The CDR3 is CASSLGQPNEKLFF. The CDR3 coding sequence is TGTGCCAGCAGCCTGGGACAGCCAAATGAAAAACTGTTTTTT.

Only one count was recorded for this clone. The chain recombines TRBV4-1 with TRBJ2-1; D possibly corresponds to TRBD1 (6 bases). Germline V lookup: CDR1 MGHRA, CDR2 YSYEKL. This CDR3 comprises 13 residues. The germline V and J ends were trimmed by 2 bases and 5 bases, with 7 bases remaining between them. The CDR3 loop is CASSQNRDNEQFF. The CDR3 DNA reads TGCGCCAGCAGCCAAAACAGGGACAATGAGCAGTTCTTC.

In DNA, the CDR3 is TGTGCCAGCAGCCTCAACCGGGACAGTAACACTGAAGCTTTCTTT. This codes for CASSLNRDSNTEAFF. V and J are TRBV3-1 (or the pseudogene TRBV3-2) and TRBJ1-1; 7 nucleotides agree with TRBD1. The CDR3 runs to 15 residues. Germline trimming cut 4 bases from V and 2 bases from J; bases unmatched to any gene: 7. The germline V gene encodes CDR1 LGHDT and CDR2 YNNKEL (reference sequence).

The chain carries TRBV5-8 and TRBJ1-2; tentatively, D is TRBD1 (5 bases). Trimming left V 4 bases short and J 9 bases short, with 16 bases between. The V gene's germline CDR1 is SGHTS and CDR2 YDEGEE. The CDR3 runs 13 residues. The CDR3 is CASSLGTGKSYTF. The DNA of the CDR3 is TGTGCCAGCAGCCTGGGGACTGGGAAGAGCTACACCTTC.

V and J are TRBV29-1 and TRBJ2-6; D unresolved. Germline values: CDR1 SQVTM, CDR2 ANQGSEA. The V end lost 1 base, the J end lost 0 bases, and 10 bases lay between the germline ends. This CDR3 comprises 16 residues. The CDR3 DNA is TGCAGCGTTGAAGGAACTCCGAGCTCTGGGGCCAACGTCCTGACTTTC. Translated, it gives CSVEGTPSSGANVLTF.

V usage is TRBV5-4 and J usage is TRBJ1-4; D remains unclear. V was clipped by 3 bases and J by 8 bases, with 17 bases between them. This CDR3 is built from 15 residues. CDR1 and CDR2 from the germline V gene are SGHNT and YYREEE (reference sequence). CDR3 nucleotide sequence: TGTGCCAGCAGCTCGTCACAGAGGGAAGGGGAAAAACTGTTTTTT. It translates to CASSSSQREGEKLFF.

The CDR3 region has the DNA TGTGCCAGCAGTGACCCCAAGCGGGGAATCGAGCAGTTCTTC. It codes for CASSDPKRGIEQFF. The chain carries TRBV25-1 and TRBJ2-1; TRBD2 matches at 7 bases. The ends lost 3 bases at V and 10 bases at J; junction bases unmatched: 9. Germline loops: CDR1 MGHDK, CDR2 SYGVNS. The CDR3 covers 14 residues. Filled out from reference TRBV25-1 and TRBJ2-1, the complete variable domain reads EADIYQTPRYLVIGTGKKITLECSQTMGHDKMYWYQQDPGMELHLIHYSYGVNSTEKGDLSSESTVSRIRTEHFPLTLESARPSHTSQYLCASSDPKRGIEQFFGPGTRLTVL.

V is TRBV19 and J is TRBJ1-1; maybe TRBD1 (5 bases). V dropped 4 bases and J dropped 6 bases, with 12 bases sitting between them. This CDR3 contains 13 residues. Germline V lookup: CDR1 LNHDA, CDR2 SQIVND (reference sequence). This CDR3 reads CASSTTGYSEAFF. The CDR3 DNA reads as TGTGCCAGTAGTACTACAGGTTACTCTGAAGCTTTCTTT.

The chain carries TRBV3-1 (or the pseudogene TRBV3-2) and TRBJ2-1; 9 positions match TRBD1. The CDR3 contains 15 residues. With V trimmed by 5 bases and J by 1 base, 3 bases remained unmatched. Germline V gene lookup returns CDR1 LGHDT and CDR2 YNNKEL (reference sequence). The CDR3 bases are TGTGCCAGCAGCTCACAGGGGGCATCCTACAATGAGCAGTTCTTC. It codes for CASSSQGASYNEQFF.

The gene calls are TRBV19 and TRBJ1-1, with D maybe TRBD1 (5 bases). This CDR3 contains 18 residues. Trimming removed 0 bases at V and 1 base at J, with 18 bases between. Per the germline V gene, CDR1 is LNHDA and CDR2 is SQIVND (reference sequence). The CDR3 spells CASSIDRAAGTSNTEAFF. CDR3 bases: TGTGCCAGTAGTATAGATCGTGCGGCAGGGACTTCGAACACTGAAGCTTTCTTT.

J is TRBJ2-1 and V is TRBV5-6; tentatively, D is TRBD2 (6 bases). V gave up 0 bases and J gave up 1 base, with 8 bases separating them. CDR1 is SGHDT, CDR2 YYEEEE, per germline. This CDR3 comprises 15 residues. CDR3 DNA sequence: TGTGCCAGCAGCTTGGTGGGGGGTTCCTACAATGAGCAGTTCTTC. Protein sequence: CASSLVGGSYNEQFF.

The J gene is TRBJ2-7, the V gene TRBV11-1, with TRBD2 matching 10 bases. Germline V lookup: CDR1 SGHAT, CDR2 FQDESV (reference sequence). The V and J ends lost 5 bases and 5 bases, in that order; junction bases with no gene match: 3. The CDR3 consists of 13 residues. The chain's CDR3 is CASSSSGGNEQYF. CDR3 nucleotides: TGTGCCAGCAGCAGTAGCGGGGGGAACGAGCAGTACTTC.